The rows below give T cell receptor beta chains drawn from one sample of a study of T cell repertoires in cytomegalovirus infection. TCRdb re-called the reads through MiXCR, storing one row per CDR3 protein. Among about 260,000 distinct CDR3 sequences listed, approximately 14% were seen once. Material: PBMCs. Receptors were obtained from a human donor in good health (CMV status not recorded). Some clones in this sample may be carry-over from other donors' samples. Both conserved end residues are part of each CDR3. The D gene is left open where the match is weak. Clone size is stated in some rows and not others, as once, few, many or a class when expanded.

TRBJ2-7 TRBV7-9 - many CASGGDGWYF TGTGCCAGCGGGGGAGACGGATGGTACTTC
TRBJ1-1 TRBV6-5 - - CASSRRENTEAFF TGTGCCAGCAGCCGGAGAGAGAACACTGAAGCTTTCTTT
TRBJ2-2 TRBV12-5 TRBD1 many CASGLDPDRGQTGELFF TGTGCTAGTGGTTTGGATCCTGACAGGGGGCAGACCGGGGAGCTGTTTTTT
TRBJ1-6 TRBV6-5 - many CASSYVGMNSPLHF TGTGCCAGCAGTTACGTGGGAATGAATTCACCCCTCCACTTT
TRBJ1-5 TRBV14 TRBD1 - CASSQSGTGTPVHQPQHF TGTGCCAGCAGCCAATCCGGGACAGGGACGCCTGTGCATCAGCCCCAGCATTTT
TRBJ2-2 TRBV7-2 - - CASSPYRAGTGELFF TGTGCCAGCAGCCCGTACAGGGCGGGGACCGGGGAGCTGTTTTTT
TRBJ2-7 TRBV4-3 TRBD2 few CASSQGLAGIYEQYF TGCGCCAGCAGCCAGGGTTTAGCGGGGATCTACGAGCAGTACTTC
TRBJ2-7 TRBV5-6 - few CASSLAPAGNKYF TGTGCCAGCAGCTTAGCCCCGGCCGGTAACAAGTACTTC
TRBJ1-1 TRBV5-1 TRBD1 - CASSLEVPGTGYVTEAFF TGCGCCAGCAGCTTGGAGGTTCCGGGGACAGGGTATGTAACTGAAGCTTTCTTT
TRBJ1-1 TRBV10-2 - few CASSEWAVEAFF TGCGCCAGCAGTGAATGGGCCGTTGAAGCTTTCTTT
TRBJ2-2 TRBV20-1 - - CSAGDDRGTGELFF TGCAGTGCGGGGGACGACCGGGGCACCGGGGAGCTGTTTTTT